This TCR beta chain derives from a study of blood T cell repertoires in COVID-19. Per the authors' pipeline: The authors estimated nucleated cell counts from reference gene primer amplification. This table comes from immunoSEQ multiplex PCR, and its TCRdb copy is limited to in-frame clones, with some not included. D and trimming were read from the DNA, whereas the V and J calls and clone size are those reported in that table. The sample has 24,000 or so clones, around 87% seen once. The CDR3 totals 14 residues. V was pared by 8 bases and J by 5 bases, with 9 bases of the junction left unmatched. Looked up from germline, CDR1 is SNHLY and CDR2 is FYNNEI.

The sequence was collected from a human donor in a cohort sampled during active COVID-19. The donor label of this sample is uncertain. The chain carries TRBV2 and TRBJ1-1, with 9 bases matching TRBD1. Input material: peripheral blood. Written as DNA, the CDR3 is TGTGCCAGCGGGGCACAGGGGGCAGGTACTGAAGCTTTCTTT. Translating it yields CASGAQGAGTEAFF.